The rows below give T cell receptor beta chains drawn from one sample of a study of cytomegalovirus exposure and HLA in healthy donors. Clones were sequenced by immunoSEQ multiplex PCR, and TCRdb holds only the in-frame ones, with some missing. This sample has over 150,000 clones, with almost 85% found just once. Specimen: PBMCs. These TCRs come from a girl between 5 and 17 years old in good health and CMV-seropositive. The CDR3 runs from the conserved cysteine through the conserved F or W. Each record gives: clone size, J gene, V gene, D gene, CDR3 DNA, CDR3 protein. D genes are given only for firm matches. Size is omitted from some rows. Given values are once, few, many or a class for expanded clones.

>NA|TRBJ1-4|TRBV11-2|NA
TGTGCCACCGGCCGGGATTTAAGTGAAAAACTGTTTTTT
CATGRDLSEKLFF
>NA|TRBJ2-5|TRBV11-2|TRBD1
TGTGCCAGCAGTCGTATCCGGGACAGGGGGGTGGAGACCCAGTACTTC
CASSRIRDRGVETQYF
>NA|TRBJ1-1|TRBV20-1|NA
TGCAGTGCTCCGCGGTCTCCTGAAGCTTTCTTT
CSAPRSPEAFF
>NA|TRBJ2-7|TRBV11-3|NA
TGTGCCAGCAGCTTAGATACCAACAGGATATCCTACGAGCAGTACTTC
CASSLDTNRISYEQYF
>NA|TRBJ1-1|TRBV27|NA
TGTGCCAGCAAGCGGTCTGAGAACACTGAAGCTTTCTTT
CASKRSENTEAFF
>few|TRBJ2-4|TRBV4-1|TRBD2
TGCGCCAGCAGCCAAATCGGCGGGGGGGCCTGGGCCAAAAACATTCAGTACTTC
CASSQIGGGAWAKNIQYF
>NA|TRBJ1-5|TRBV5-3|TRBD1
TGTGCCAGAAGCTGGGGACAGGCCGGGTACTGGGAGCCCCAGCATTTT
CARSWGQAGYWEPQHF
>NA|TRBJ1-1|TRBV5-1|NA
TGCGCCAGCAGCTTGGTAGGGGCAGGGTCCACTGAAGCTTTCTTT
CASSLVGAGSTEAFF
>NA|TRBJ2-5|TRBV5-8|TRBD1
TGTGCCAGCAGCTTACGGACAGGGGAAGAGACCCAGTACTTC
CASSLRTGEETQYF
>NA|TRBJ2-5|TRBV6-5|TRBD1
TGTGCCAGCAGTTACTCTCAACGGGACAGGCAAGAGACCCAGTACTTC
CASSYSQRDRQETQYF
>NA|TRBJ1-4|TRBV2|NA
TGTGCCAGCAGTATGAGGCGCGAAACTAATGAAAAACTGTTTTTT
CASSMRRETNEKLFF
>NA|TRBJ2-7|TRBV6-1|TRBD2
TGTGCCAGCAGTGGGGTCCCGGGACTAGCGGGGGGTGAGCAGTACTTC
CASSGVPGLAGGEQYF
>NA|TRBJ2-1|TRBV4-1|TRBD1
TGCGCCAGCAGCCAAGGGAGGGGACAGGGTTATTCATATGAGCAGTTCTTC
CASSQGRGQGYSYEQFF
>NA|TRBJ1-1|TRBV27|NA
TGTGCCAGCAGTCCCGATACAGTGAACACTGAAGCTTTCTTT
CASSPDTVNTEAFF
>NA|TRBJ2-1|TRBV6-5|NA
TGTGCCAGCACGAGGGGGTCCCACAATGAGCAGTTCTTC
CASTRGSHNEQFF
>few|TRBJ1-5|TRBV5-1|NA
TGCGCCAGCAGCCCCGGGACTGGCAATCAGCCCCAGCATTTT
CASSPGTGNQPQHF
>few|TRBJ2-3|TRBV19|TRBD2
TGTGCCAGTAGTATAGGGAGCGGGGTCGATACGCAGTATTTT
CASSIGSGVDTQYF
>NA|TRBJ2-1|TRBV4-1|NA
TGCGCCAGCAGCCAAGTACTGGGGAAGGGGTACTACAATGAGCAGTTCTTC
CASSQVLGKGYYNEQFF
>NA|TRBJ2-3|TRBV18|TRBD1
TGTGCCAGCTCACCCCAACGACAGGGGGCGGGAGATACGCAGTATTTT
CASSPQRQGAGDTQYF
>NA|TRBJ2-3|TRBV15|NA
TGTGCCACCAGCAGAGATGTCGCGGGTGCTAAGGCCACAGATACGCAGTATTTT
CATSRDVAGAKATDTQYF
>once|TRBJ2-3|TRBV4-1|TRBD2
TGCGCCAGCAGCCAAGATCCCCCTCCGACTAGCCCTAGCACAGATACGCAGTATTTT
CASSQDPPPTSPSTDTQYF
>NA|TRBJ1-2|TRBV6-1|TRBD1
TGTGCCAGCAGTGCCCAGCGGACAGGGGACTATGGCTACACCTTC
CASSAQRTGDYGYTF
>NA|TRBJ1-2|TRBV4-1|NA
TGCGCCAGCAGCCCCGGTCGGGGTAACTATGGCTACACCTTC
CASSPGRGNYGYTF
>NA|TRBJ2-1|TRBV10-1|NA
TGCGCCAGCAGTGATGCCCAGTACAATGAGCAGTTCTTC
CASSDAQYNEQFF
>NA|TRBJ1-1|TRBV27|NA
TGTGCCAGCAGTCCCTCTAGGGGCCGTGAAGCTTTCTTT
CASSPSRGREAFF
>NA|TRBJ2-7|TRBV5-1|NA
TGCGCCAGCAGCTTAGGAAGGGGGGGGAACGAGCAGTACTTC
CASSLGRGGNEQYF
>NA|TRBJ1-1|TRBV7-9|NA
TGTGCCAGCAGCTTAGATTTCGGACAGTTGAACACTGAAGCTTTCTTT
CASSLDFGQLNTEAFF
>NA|TRBJ2-3|TRBV5-1|NA
TGCGCCAGCAGCTTGGGTTCAGTCACAGATACGCAGTATTTT
CASSLGSVTDTQYF
>NA|TRBJ2-1|TRBV6-4|NA
TGTGCCAGCAGTGGATCCGGCGGCGGCTACAATGAGCAGTTCTTC
CASSGSGGGYNEQFF
>NA|TRBJ1-1|TRBV7-9|NA
TGTGCCAGCAGCTTAGTTTATCCACAGATGAACACTGAAGCTTTCTTT
CASSLVYPQMNTEAFF
>NA|TRBJ1-4|TRBV6-1|TRBD1
TGTGCCAGCAGTGACGGGACAGACAATAATGAAAAACTGTTTTTT
CASSDGTDNNEKLFF
>NA|TRBJ2-1|TRBV25-1|TRBD2
TGTGCCAGCAGTTACGGACTAGCGGGTCAAAATGAGCAGTTCTTC
CASSYGLAGQNEQFF
>NA|TRBJ1-1|TRBV12-5|NA
TGTGCTAGTGGTCACTTTAACACTGAAGCTTTCTTT
CASGHFNTEAFF
>NA|TRBJ2-3|TRBV5-3|TRBD2
TGTGCCAGAAGCCTAACTAGCGGGGATGTGGATACGCAGTATTTT
CARSLTSGDVDTQYF
>once|TRBJ1-1|TRBV28|TRBD1
TGTGCCAGCAGCCTGAGGACAGGGGGCTTCGACACTGAAGCTTTCTTT
CASSLRTGGFDTEAFF
>NA|TRBJ1-2|TRBV6-6|NA
TGTGCCAGCAGTCCGACTGAAAAGAGCTACACCTTC
CASSPTEKSYTF
>few|TRBJ1-2|TRBV5-1|TRBD1
TGCGCCAGCAGCTGGGACAGGGAGGTGGATGGCTACACCTTC
CASSWDREVDGYTF
>NA|TRBJ1-1|TRBV2|NA
TGTGCCAGCCTCGCCCAGCGTATGAACACTGAAGCTTTCTTT
CASLAQRMNTEAFF
>NA|TRBJ2-1|TRBV18|TRBD2
TGTGCCAGCTCACCAGGGACTAGCGGGGGGATTGAGCAGTTCTTC
CASSPGTSGGIEQFF
>NA|TRBJ2-1|TRBV27|TRBD1
TGTGCCAGCAGTCTCACGGGACAGATGAGCAATGAGCAGTTCTTC
CASSLTGQMSNEQFF
>NA|TRBJ1-1|TRBV9|NA
TGTGCCAGCGGGTCGGGGGTGAACACTGAAGCTTTCTTT
CASGSGVNTEAFF
>NA|TRBJ1-1|TRBV11-2|NA
TGTGCCAGCGAGGGGGGGGCAATTTTGGAGCCGAACACTGAAGCTTTCTTT
CASEGGAILEPNTEAFF
>NA|TRBJ2-7|TRBV5-1|TRBD2
TGCGCCAGCAGCTTGGTGGCGGGGGACTCCTACGAGCAGTACTTC
CASSLVAGDSYEQYF
>once|TRBJ2-7|TRBV18|TRBD1
TGTGCCAGTCTAACCCGGGGACAGGGGTCCTACGAGCAGTACTTC
CASLTRGQGSYEQYF
>NA|TRBJ1-1|TRBV5-1|NA
TGCGCCAGCAGCTATGTGGGAGAAAATGAAGCTTTCTTT
CASSYVGENEAFF